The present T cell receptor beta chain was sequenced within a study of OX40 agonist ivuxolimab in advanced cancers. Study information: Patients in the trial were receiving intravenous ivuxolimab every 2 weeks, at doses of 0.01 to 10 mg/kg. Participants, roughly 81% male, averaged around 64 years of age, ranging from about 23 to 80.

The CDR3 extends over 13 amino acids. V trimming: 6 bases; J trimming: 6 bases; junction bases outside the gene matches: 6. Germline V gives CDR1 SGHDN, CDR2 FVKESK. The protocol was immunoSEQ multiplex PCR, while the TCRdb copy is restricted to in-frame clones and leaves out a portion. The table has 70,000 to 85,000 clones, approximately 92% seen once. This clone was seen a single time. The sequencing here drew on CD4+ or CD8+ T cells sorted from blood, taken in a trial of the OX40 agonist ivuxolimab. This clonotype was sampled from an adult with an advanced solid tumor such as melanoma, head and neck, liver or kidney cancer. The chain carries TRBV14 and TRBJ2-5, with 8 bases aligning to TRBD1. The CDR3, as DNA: TGTGCCAGCAGACGGACAGGGTTGAAGACCCAGTACTTC. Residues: CASRRTGLKTQYF. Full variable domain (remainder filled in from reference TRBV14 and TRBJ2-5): EAGVTQFPSHSVIEKGQTVTLRCDPISGHDNLYWYRRVMGKEIKFLLHFVKESKQDESGMPNNRFLAERTGGTYSTLKVQPAELEDSGVYFCASRRTGLKTQYFGPGTRLLVL.